The present entry profiles one T cell receptor beta chain with its context. This sample is drawn from a study of T-cell memory formation after mild COVID-19. Overall study: Clustering of TCRs was largely donor specific.

CDR3 size: 12 residues. Germline V gene lookup returns CDR1 SEHNR and CDR2 FQNEAQ (reference sequence). V lost 4 bases to trimming and J lost 6 bases, with 10 bases between them. In TCRdb, the 5' RACE reads were re-called with MiXCR into one record per CDR3 protein. The sample holds about 390,000 distinct CDR3 sequences, roughly 15% seen once. Source material: PBMCs or a T cell subset sorted from them (not recorded which). The chain joins TRBV7-9 to TRBJ2-7; no clear D gene. The clonotype comes from a man aged 18 to 29 who had mild COVID-19 (a few samples of this study predate the infection). Cell type and time point are not known. Written as DNA, the CDR3 is TGTGCCAGCAGCTGGTGGTCCGCCGAGCAGTACTTC. Its translation: CASSWWSAEQYF. The full variable domain, completed using reference TRBV7-9 and TRBJ2-7, is DTGVSQNPRHKITKRGQNVTFRCDPISEHNRLYWYRQTLGQGPEFLTYFQNEAQLEKSRLLSDRFSAERPKGSFSTLEIQRTEQGDSAMYLCASSWWSAEQYFGPGTRLTVT.